This is a list of T cell receptor beta chains from one sample in a study of blood T cell repertoires in COVID-19. The method was immunoSEQ multiplex PCR; TCRdb's version includes in-frame clones alone and lacks a portion of them. The table includes around 81,000 clones, approximately 80% detected once. The sample comprised peripheral blood. Receptors were obtained from a human donor in a cohort sampled during active COVID-19. CDR3s include the opening cysteine and the closing phenylalanine or tryptophan. Each record gives: D gene, V gene, J gene, clone size, CDR3 DNA, CDR3 protein. D genes are given only for firm matches. Clone sizes are given selectively: once, few, many, or a class where the clone is expanded.

D gene: TRBD2; V gene: TRBV19; J gene: TRBJ2-1; clone size: once; CDR3 DNA: TGTGCCAGTAGCGGGGGGTTCGGTGAGCAGTTCTTC; CDR3 protein: CASSGGFGEQFF
D gene: NA; V gene: TRBV2; J gene: TRBJ2-5; clone size: NA; CDR3 DNA: TGTGCCACCCACAGGGTTGGAGAGACCCAGTACTTC; CDR3 protein: CATHRVGETQYF
D gene: TRBD1; V gene: TRBV7-8; J gene: TRBJ2-1; clone size: NA; CDR3 DNA: TGTGCCAGCAGCTGGGACAGAGAGAATGAGCAGTTCTTC; CDR3 protein: CASSWDRENEQFF
D gene: NA; V gene: TRBV5-1; J gene: TRBJ2-1; clone size: NA; CDR3 DNA: TGCGCCAGCGCCCTGGGTGGGGCGAATGAGCAGTTCTTC; CDR3 protein: CASALGGANEQFF
D gene: NA; V gene: TRBV19; J gene: TRBJ2-1; clone size: NA; CDR3 DNA: TGTGCCAGTAAAGACTCCAGGGAGGCCTACAATGAGCAGTTCTTC; CDR3 protein: CASKDSREAYNEQFF
D gene: NA; V gene: TRBV2; J gene: TRBJ1-4; clone size: NA; CDR3 DNA: TGTGCCAGCAGAGGGGATAGAAGGGTTGGGGAACTGTTTTTT; CDR3 protein: CASRGDRRVGELFF
D gene: TRBD1; V gene: TRBV2; J gene: TRBJ1-6; clone size: many; CDR3 DNA: TGTGCCAGCAGTCTGGGACAGGCACATTCACCCCTCCACTTT; CDR3 protein: CASSLGQAHSPLHF
D gene: NA; V gene: TRBV7-2; J gene: TRBJ2-3; clone size: NA; CDR3 DNA: TGTGCCAGCAGCTTGAGTACAGGGACCTATACGCAGTATTTT; CDR3 protein: CASSLSTGTYTQYF
D gene: TRBD2; V gene: TRBV4-1; J gene: TRBJ2-7; clone size: NA; CDR3 DNA: TGCGCCAGCAGCCGCTTAGCGGGGCTGGAATACGAGCAGTACTTC; CDR3 protein: CASSRLAGLEYEQYF
D gene: NA; V gene: TRBV6-5; J gene: TRBJ1-2; clone size: once; CDR3 DNA: TGTGCCAGCAGCGGACAGATGGGGAACTATGGCTACACCTTC; CDR3 protein: CASSGQMGNYGYTF
D gene: NA; V gene: TRBV18; J gene: TRBJ2-7; clone size: NA; CDR3 DNA: TGTGCCAGCTCACCCCGGGTCAACTCCTACGAGCAGTACTTC; CDR3 protein: CASSPRVNSYEQYF
D gene: TRBD1; V gene: TRBV3-1/TRBV3-2; J gene: TRBJ1-1; clone size: once; CDR3 DNA: TGTGCCAGCAGCCGCACAGGGGTCCTGGGGGCTGAAGCTTTCTTT; CDR3 protein: CASSRTGVLGAEAFF
D gene: TRBD2; V gene: TRBV5-1; J gene: TRBJ2-3; clone size: NA; CDR3 DNA: TGCGCCAGCAGCTTGGAGTTAGCGGGGGGGCCGGGTCGGAGCACAGATACGCAGTATTTT; CDR3 protein: CASSLELAGGPGRSTDTQYF
D gene: NA; V gene: TRBV7-9; J gene: TRBJ2-2; clone size: NA; CDR3 DNA: TGTGCCAGCAGAAGGGACAATGCCGGGGAGCTGTTTTTT; CDR3 protein: CASRRDNAGELFF
D gene: NA; V gene: TRBV7-8; J gene: TRBJ1-2; clone size: once; CDR3 DNA: TGTGCCAGCAGCCCTTTGCTCGGGGGGAACTATGGCTACACCTTC; CDR3 protein: CASSPLLGGNYGYTF
D gene: NA; V gene: TRBV27; J gene: TRBJ1-1; clone size: NA; CDR3 DNA: TGTGCCACCCGGGATTTGGGGACTGAAGCTTTCTTT; CDR3 protein: CATRDLGTEAFF
D gene: TRBD2; V gene: TRBV7-3; J gene: TRBJ2-1; clone size: NA; CDR3 DNA: TGTGCCAGCAGCTTAACTTCTAGCGGGTCATACAATGAGCAGTTCTTC; CDR3 protein: CASSLTSSGSYNEQFF
D gene: NA; V gene: TRBV21-1; J gene: TRBJ2-7; clone size: NA; CDR3 DNA: TGTGCCAGGAGGGTCGCCTCCTACGAGCAGTACTTC; CDR3 protein: CARRVASYEQYF
D gene: TRBD1; V gene: TRBV28; J gene: TRBJ2-7; clone size: NA; CDR3 DNA: TGTGCCACCATCCCTTTGGGGGACAGGCACTCCTACGAGCAGTACTTC; CDR3 protein: CATIPLGDRHSYEQYF
D gene: NA; V gene: TRBV2; J gene: TRBJ1-6; clone size: NA; CDR3 DNA: TGTGCCAGCCTGATGACAGAGGTTGGCTCACCCCTCCACTTT; CDR3 protein: CASLMTEVGSPLHF
D gene: TRBD1; V gene: TRBV6-5; J gene: TRBJ2-7; clone size: NA; CDR3 DNA: TGTGCCAGCAGCAACAGGGGTAGCTACGAGCAGTACTTC; CDR3 protein: CASSNRGSYEQYF
D gene: NA; V gene: TRBV21-1; J gene: TRBJ1-1; clone size: NA; CDR3 DNA: TGTGCCAGCAGCAATGAGGTTGAAGCTTTCTTT; CDR3 protein: CASSNEVEAFF
D gene: NA; V gene: TRBV5-1; J gene: TRBJ1-1; clone size: NA; CDR3 DNA: TGCGCCAGCAGCTTGGTGCAGGTTGGTGAAGCTTTCTTT; CDR3 protein: CASSLVQVGEAFF
D gene: NA; V gene: TRBV4-2; J gene: TRBJ2-3; clone size: NA; CDR3 DNA: TGTGCCAGCAGCCAAGGGCTAGCGGATACGCAGTATTTT; CDR3 protein: CASSQGLADTQYF
D gene: NA; V gene: TRBV6-5; J gene: TRBJ2-3; clone size: NA; CDR3 DNA: TGTGCCAGCGGCGGACAGAGCACAGATACGCAGTATTTT; CDR3 protein: CASGGQSTDTQYF
D gene: NA; V gene: TRBV29-1; J gene: TRBJ2-5; clone size: once; CDR3 DNA: TGCAGCGTTGGGTCCTCGGTGACCCAGTACTTC; CDR3 protein: CSVGSSVTQYF
D gene: NA; V gene: TRBV27; J gene: TRBJ1-6; clone size: NA; CDR3 DNA: TGTGCCAGCAGTGCCTCATGGCGGTCCTCACCCCTCCACTTT; CDR3 protein: CASSASWRSSPLHF
D gene: NA; V gene: TRBV28; J gene: TRBJ2-1; clone size: NA; CDR3 DNA: TGTGCCAGCAGTCTTCGGTACAATGAGCAGTTCTTC; CDR3 protein: CASSLRYNEQFF
D gene: NA; V gene: TRBV9; J gene: TRBJ2-5; clone size: NA; CDR3 DNA: TGTGCCAGCAGCGTAACTTCAGGTCAGGGACAAAAAGAGACCCAGTACTTC; CDR3 protein: CASSVTSGQGQKETQYF
D gene: TRBD2; V gene: TRBV5-4; J gene: TRBJ2-5; clone size: NA; CDR3 DNA: TGTGCCAGCAGCTTGTCGGCGGGGGGCCCGAAAGAGACCCAGTACTTC; CDR3 protein: CASSLSAGGPKETQYF
D gene: TRBD1; V gene: TRBV18; J gene: TRBJ1-6; clone size: NA; CDR3 DNA: TGTGCCAGCTCACCCCTTGGGACAGGGGGTAATTCACCCCTCCACTTT; CDR3 protein: CASSPLGTGGNSPLHF
D gene: TRBD1; V gene: TRBV19; J gene: TRBJ1-2; clone size: NA; CDR3 DNA: TGTGCCAGTAGTGTCGACAGGGGTACCTATGGCTACACCTTC; CDR3 protein: CASSVDRGTYGYTF
D gene: TRBD1; V gene: TRBV29-1; J gene: TRBJ1-1; clone size: NA; CDR3 DNA: TGCAGCGTGTATAATGGACAGGGAGTTGCGATGAACACTGAAGCTTTCTTT; CDR3 protein: CSVYNGQGVAMNTEAFF
D gene: TRBD1; V gene: TRBV7-2; J gene: TRBJ2-7; clone size: NA; CDR3 DNA: TGTGCCAGCAGCTTAAATCAGGGGGCGGGTGAGCAGTACTTC; CDR3 protein: CASSLNQGAGEQYF
D gene: TRBD1; V gene: TRBV19; J gene: TRBJ2-2; clone size: NA; CDR3 DNA: TGTGCCAGTAGTCCCCAGGGGGCAAACGGGGAGCTGTTTTTT; CDR3 protein: CASSPQGANGELFF
D gene: TRBD1; V gene: TRBV19; J gene: TRBJ2-7; clone size: NA; CDR3 DNA: TGTGCCAGGCTGTGGACAGGGGTGAGGGACGAGCAGTACTTC; CDR3 protein: CARLWTGVRDEQYF
D gene: NA; V gene: TRBV5-1; J gene: TRBJ2-1; clone size: NA; CDR3 DNA: TGCGCCAGCAGCTTGGGCGTCGATAATGAGCAGTTCTTC; CDR3 protein: CASSLGVDNEQFF
D gene: NA; V gene: TRBV11-2; J gene: TRBJ2-3; clone size: once; CDR3 DNA: TGTGCCAGCAGCTTAACCGGGGATAGCACAGATACGCAGTATTTT; CDR3 protein: CASSLTGDSTDTQYF
D gene: NA; V gene: TRBV7-9; J gene: TRBJ1-1; clone size: NA; CDR3 DNA: TGTGCCAGCAGCTACCGGGACATCTTGAACACTGAAGCTTTCTTT; CDR3 protein: CASSYRDILNTEAFF
D gene: NA; V gene: TRBV7-8; J gene: TRBJ2-3; clone size: NA; CDR3 DNA: TGTGCCAGCAGCTTTAGTACAGGGTCGTCAGATACGCAGTATTTT; CDR3 protein: CASSFSTGSSDTQYF
D gene: NA; V gene: TRBV6-5; J gene: TRBJ2-1; clone size: NA; CDR3 DNA: TGTGCCATGTCGATGCAGGTGCACAATGAGCAGTTCTTC; CDR3 protein: CAMSMQVHNEQFF
D gene: NA; V gene: TRBV6-2/TRBV6-3; J gene: TRBJ1-6; clone size: NA; CDR3 DNA: TGTGCCAGCAGTTACTCGTCGGTGCTAAGTTCACCCCTCCACTTT; CDR3 protein: CASSYSSVLSSPLHF